A single sample is the source of the 10 T cell receptor delta chains below, sequenced in a study of γδ T cells in repeated Plasmodium falciparum infection. TCRdb redid clone calling on the multiplex PCR reads using CATT. The table has some 100,000 delta-chain clones, approximately 1.4% seen once; the top ten hold around 8.3%. Flow sorting of PBMC yielded separate Vgamma9/Vdelta2+ and Vdelta2-negative gammadelta T cell populations for bulk repertoire analysis. The sample taken for sequencing was gamma-delta T cells from blood. Receptor source: a pool of human donors (malaria-infected and uninfected, not separated).

This clone was counted between two and nine times. The TCRdb record carries a much larger clone's protein, which differs from this DNA's translation at residue 11; a read error is the likely cause, and the protein listed here is the DNA translation. The V and J genes are TRDV2 and TRDJ3, with 7 bases fitting TRDD3. The J gene, not given by TCRdb, was assigned here from a germline match of the nucleotide sequence. The length of the CDR3 is 18 residues. Germline CDR1 is GEAIGNYY and CDR2 is EKD. CDR3 coding DNA: TGTGCCTGTGACACCGGGTGGGGGAGCTCCCGGGACACCCGACAGATGTTTTTC. Its protein is CACDTGWGSSRDTRQMFF.

In its sample, this clone was seen many times. This chain joins TRDV1 and TRDJ1; no clear D. The CDR3 has 13 residues. V was clipped by 2 bases and J by 5 bases, with 9 bases between them. The germline gives CDR1 TSWWSYY, CDR2 QGS. CDR3 amino acids: CALGEKPLDKLIF. CDR3 coding DNA: TGTGCTCTTGGGGAAAAGCCCCTAGATAAACTCATCTTT.

This clone has ten or more counts. This rearrangement joins TRDV1 to TRDJ1; 9 nucleotides match TRDD3. Looked up from germline, CDR1 is TSWWSYY and CDR2 is QGS. The CDR3 totals 17 residues. J was trimmed by 1 base and V by 3 bases; bases with no gene match: 9. CDR3 DNA sequence: TGTGCTCTTGGGGAGACATACTGGGGGACGGCCACCGATAAACTCATCTTT. Translation: CALGETYWGTATDKLIF.

In its sample, this clone ranks as medium-sized. The chain carries TRDV2 and TRDJ3, with 8 bases identical to TRDD3. The CDR3 runs 18 residues. The germline V gene has CDR1 GEAIGNYY and CDR2 EKD. After removal of 0 bases from V and 0 bases from J, the junction contained 3 bases not matched to a gene. This CDR3 reads CACDTDGDTSWDTRQMFF. CDR3 DNA: TGTGCCTGTGACACCGATGGGGATACCTCCTGGGACACCCGACAGATGTTTTTC.

Of note for this clone: One base separates it from a far larger clone, so it is likely a read error. Other DNA variants within this sample encode the same CDR3. V is TRDV1 and J is TRDJ1, with 8 bases that match TRDD3. No J segment appears in TCRdb, so it was assigned here by matching the sequence to germline. V was pared by 2 bases and J by 4 bases, with 18 bases of the junction left unmatched. This CDR3 has 19 residues. Germline V lookup: CDR1 TSWWSYY, CDR2 QGS. Written as DNA, the CDR3 is TGTGCTCTTGGGGAAGGTCCTACTGGGGGGTACGAGGATATCGATAAACTCATCTTT. The encoded protein is CALGEGPTGGYEDIDKLIF.

This clone was seen more than once but under ten times. This DNA's translation and the protein TCRdb lists, from a much larger clone, do not match at residue 4, likely due to a read error; the protein shown is translated from the DNA. The genes are TRDV1 and TRDJ1; 7 bases are a match to TRDD3. The J gene was not available in TCRdb and was assigned here by matching the DNA to germline segments. CDR3 length equals 22 residues. In germline, CDR1 is TSWWSYY, CDR2 QGS. In nucleotides, the CDR3 is TGTGCTCTTAGGGAACAAAGTCGATGGTCGGGTTCATACTGGGGATTACCCGATAAACTCATCTTT. This translates into CALREQSRWSGSYWGLPDKLIF.

This clone was detected ten times or more. This rearrangement joins TRDV1 to TRDJ1, with 8 bases identical to TRDD3. With V trimmed by 0 bases and J by 1 base, 43 bases remained unmatched. The CDR3 length is 29 residues. Germline V gene sequence: CDR1 TSWWSYY, CDR2 QGS. As DNA, the CDR3 is TGTGCTCTTGGGGAACTAGTTTGGGGACTTCCTGACCCCTACTGGGGGCCACGAGGTTCCCCGGTTTCCACCGATAAACTCATCTTT. This sequence encodes CALGELVWGLPDPYWGPRGSPVSTDKLIF.

As for this clone: Translating this DNA gives a protein that differs at residue 3 from the TCRdb one, which belongs to a much larger clone; a read error is likely, and the protein shown is this translation. J is TRDJ1 and V is TRDV1; 7 bases are a match to TRDD3. TCRdb is silent on the J gene; assignment here came from matching the DNA to germline. CDR1 and CDR2 (germline): TSWWSYY, QGS. The CDR3 loop spans 22 amino acids. The CDR3 sequence is CAHGERANRSNWGRCFTDKLIF. In DNA form, the CDR3 reads TGTGCTCATGGGGAACGCGCCAACAGGTCCAACTGGGGCCGATGCTTCACCGATAAACTCATCTTT.

Remarks on this clone: The TCRdb protein, from a much larger clone, departs from this DNA's translation at residue 17, likely by read error; the protein shown derives from the DNA. The V segment is TRDV2, and no J call was made; TRDD3 is taken as the D call from the table, unchecked against the DNA. CDR1 and CDR2 (germline): GEAIGNYY, EKD. The CDR3 spans 19 residues. This CDR3 is CACDTVSRGAATYTDKHIF. The DNA for the CDR3 is TGTGCCTGTGACACCGTCTCTCGGGGGGCCGCTACGTACACCGATAAACACATCTTT.

This clone appeared many times. The protein that TCRdb holds for this DNA derives from a much larger clone and differs from the translated DNA at residue 8, which likely indicates a read error; the protein shown here is translated from the DNA. The V gene is TRDV2, the J gene TRDJ3, with a weak D call TRDD3 (6 bases). The J gene was missing in TCRdb and was found by matching the end of the DNA to germline. The CDR3 totals 17 residues. V was pared by 3 bases and J by 1 base, with 12 bases between. Germline CDR1 and CDR2: GEAIGNYY and EKD. CDR3 coding DNA: TGTGCCTGTGACTCTACTGGGAGATCCTGGGACACCCGACAGATGTTTTTC. Protein: CACDSTGRSWDTRQMFF.